The 22 T cell receptor beta chains below were found in one sample sequenced in a study of blood T cell repertoires in COVID-19. Some clones are missing from TCRdb's copy, which holds only in-frame ones; the method was immunoSEQ multiplex PCR. The sample has roughly 170,000 clones; 80% to 90% are singletons. What was sequenced was peripheral blood. Every receptor here comes from a woman aged 50 to 60 with COVID-19, enrolled during active disease.

The V call is TRBV19, the J call TRBJ1-2; D call uncertain. The CDR3 is made up of 12 amino acids. Germline CDR1 reads LNHDA; CDR2 reads SQIVND (reference sequence). The V gene lost 3 bases and the J gene lost 8 bases, with 10 bases spanning the gap. The CDR3 DNA follows: TGTGCCAGTAGTATTTCAAACTGGGGCTACACCTTC. It translates to CASSISNWGYTF.

This sequence joins TRBV12-3 or TRBV12-4 and TRBJ2-6; D uncertain. Deletions cut 8 bases from V and 4 bases from J, with 9 bases between. This CDR3 is built from 13 residues. CDR3 coding DNA: TGTGCCAGCCTATTGGTGGGGGCCAACGTCCTGACTTTC. This codes for CASLLVGANVLTF.

The chain uses TRBV9 and TRBJ1-1, with 9 bases that match TRBD1. The germline CDR1 and CDR2 sequences are SGDLS and YYNGEE. CDR3 size: 14 residues. The J segment lost 6 bases and the V segment lost 4 bases, leaving 7 bases of the junction unmatched. CDR3 coding DNA: TGTGCCAGCAGCCCAAAGACAGGGGGTGCTGAAGCTTTCTTT. Translating it yields CASSPKTGGAEAFF.

The chain has TRBV7-9 and TRBJ2-5; possible D gene TRBD1, 6 bases. V shed 1 base and J shed 5 bases, with 11 bases lying between them. The CDR3 consists of 14 residues. The germline gives CDR1 SEHNR, CDR2 FQNEAQ (reference sequence). This CDR3 is CASSLGSQGETQYF. CDR3 sequence (DNA): TGTGCCAGCAGCTTAGGGTCCCAGGGGGAGACCCAGTACTTC.

This chain joins TRBV6-5 and TRBJ2-3; 8 positions agree with TRBD2. This CDR3 is 15 amino acids long. CDR1 is MNHEY and CDR2 is SVGAGI in the germline V gene. Losses at the gene ends were 6 bases for V and 0 bases for J; bases not matched to a gene: 5. Written as DNA, the CDR3 is TGTGCCAGCAGGCCCGGACTAGCCAGCACAGATACGCAGTATTTT. This encodes CASRPGLASTDTQYF.

The rearrangement links TRBV7-3 to TRBJ2-7; tentatively, D is TRBD1 (6 bases). Germline V gene data show CDR1 as SGHTA and CDR2 as FQGTGA. The V end was cut by 5 bases, the J end by 4 bases, with 18 bases between. The CDR3 is made up of 15 amino acids. The CDR3 spells CASSTTGGRGYEQYF. The CDR3 DNA sequence: TGTGCCAGCAGCACAACAGGCGGCAGGGGTTACGAGCAGTACTTC. The full variable domain, with the rest looked up from reference TRBV7-3 and TRBJ2-7, is GAGVSQTPSNKVTEKGKYVELRCDPISGHTALYWYRQSLGQGPEFLIYFQGTGAADDSGLPNDRFFAVRPEGSVSTLKIQRTERGDSAVYLCASSTTGGRGYEQYFGPGTRLTVT.

This chain uses TRBV27 with TRBJ1-1; TRBD1 might be the D (6 bases). Germline V gene sequence: CDR1 MNHEY, CDR2 SMNVEV (reference sequence). The CDR3 sequence is 13 residues long. Trimming removed 6 bases from V and 1 base from J, with 9 bases in between. The CDR3 DNA follows: TGTGCCAGCAGCATACAGGGGAACACTGAAGCTTTCTTT. Translating gives CASSIQGNTEAFF.

This chain connects TRBV4-2 to TRBJ2-3, with 9 bases matching TRBD2. This CDR3 has 16 residues. CDR1 is LGHNA, CDR2 YNFKEQ, per germline. After removal of 0 bases from V and 4 bases from J, the junction contained 5 bases not matched to a gene. CDR3 protein: CASSQEASGVSDTQYF. The CDR3 DNA is TGTGCCAGCAGCCAAGAGGCTAGCGGGGTCTCAGATACGCAGTATTTT.

The chain uses TRBV2 and TRBJ1-4, with D perhaps matching TRBD1 (5 bases). Germline CDR1 reads SNHLY; CDR2 reads FYNNEI. Trimming pared 5 bases from V and 0 bases from J, leaving 13 bases between. The CDR3 has 16 residues. Written as DNA, the CDR3 is TGTGCCAGCAGTCGAGACAGAGCCGCAACTAATGAAAAACTGTTTTTT. Translating gives CASSRDRAATNEKLFF.

J is TRBJ2-1 and V is TRBV28; D uncertain. The CDR3 has 13 residues. Between the trimmed V and J ends, which lost 6 bases and 6 bases, there was a span of 12 bases. Looked up from germline, CDR1 is MDHEN and CDR2 is SYDVKM. The CDR3 sequence: CASSSPPLNEQFF. The CDR3 DNA follows: TGTGCCAGCAGCTCCCCCCCTCTCAATGAGCAGTTCTTC.

Comment on this clone: The junction differs from germline at one of its ends, possibly a read error. Other DNA sequences of this sample code for an identical CDR3. The chain is built from TRBV2 and TRBJ1-2, with D maybe TRBD1 (6 bases). Germline V CDR1 and CDR2: SNHLY, FYNNEI. CDR3 size: 12 residues. CDR3 region: CASSGRGYGYTF. The CDR3 DNA sequence: TGTGCCAGCAGTGGCAGGGGCTATGGCTACACTTTC. The whole variable domain, filled in from reference TRBV2 and TRBJ1-2, reads EPEVTQTPSHQVTQMGQEVILRCVPISNHLYFYWYRQILGQKVEFLVSFYNNEISEKSEIFDDQFSVERPDGSNFTLKIRSTKLEDSAMYFCASSGRGYGYTFGSGTRLTVV.

The chain links TRBV18 to TRBJ2-7; TRBD1 matches 7 bases. Unmatched junction bases numbered 3, after V lost 4 bases and J lost 0 bases. The CDR3 is made up of 14 amino acids. Germline V CDR1 and CDR2: KGHSH, LQKENI. The CDR3 is CASSQGAISYEQYF. Here the CDR3 DNA reads TGTGCCAGCTCACAGGGGGCGATCTCCTACGAGCAGTACTTC.

V is TRBV19 and J is TRBJ1-1; TRBD1 aligns across 9 bases. CDR1 is LNHDA, CDR2 SQIVND, per germline (reference sequence). V lost 4 bases and J lost 1; bases outside the gene matches: 1. The CDR3 consists of 14 residues. The CDR3: CASSNRGQNTEAFF. The CDR3 bases are TGTGCCAGTAGTAACAGGGGGCAGAACACTGAAGCTTTCTTT.

The chain employs TRBV6-5 and TRBJ1-3, with 7 nucleotides matching TRBD1. The CDR3 covers 15 residues. V gave up 6 bases and J gave up 4 bases; unmatched junction bases: 9. From germline, CDR1 is MNHEY and CDR2 SVGAGI. The CDR3 sequence: CASSSVEGAGNTIYF. DNA for the CDR3: TGTGCCAGCAGCAGTGTTGAGGGGGCAGGAAACACCATATATTTT.

The rearrangement uses TRBV29-1 and TRBJ1-1; TRBD1 is a possible D gene (5 bases). Germline CDR1 and CDR2: SQVTM and ANQGSEA. The CDR3 extends over 13 amino acids. V shed 3 bases and J shed 2 bases, with 10 bases lying between them. CDR3 amino acids: CSVELDSNTEAFF. As DNA, the CDR3 is TGCAGCGTTGAGCTTGACAGTAACACTGAAGCTTTCTTT.

The genes are TRBV5-1 and TRBJ1-3, with no clear D. V lost 0 bases, J lost 0 bases, and 13 bases lay in between. The CDR3 loop spans 17 amino acids. CDR1 is SGHRS, CDR2 YFSETQ, per germline. This CDR3 is CASSLDGPPSSGNTIYF. CDR3 DNA sequence: TGCGCCAGCAGCTTGGATGGGCCACCGAGCTCTGGAAACACCATATATTTT.

The chain couples TRBV7-6 to TRBJ1-1; 9 bases align to TRBD1. CDR3 length equals 14 residues. Losses at the gene ends were 5 bases for V and 4 bases for J; bases not matched to a gene: 5. CDR1 is SGHVS, CDR2 FNYEAQ, per germline. This CDR3 is CASSAGQGITEAFF. In nucleotides, the CDR3 is TGTGCCAGCAGCGCCGGACAGGGGATCACTGAAGCTTTCTTT.

The rearrangement uses TRBV6-5 and TRBJ2-7; 11 bases agree with TRBD1. Germline lookup yields CDR1 MNHEY and CDR2 SVGAGI. The CDR3 contains 15 residues. The trim removed 5 bases at V and 7 bases at J, leaving 10 bases unmatched. This CDR3 reads CASSSRDRGFGEQYF. CDR3 in DNA: TGTGCCAGCAGTAGCCGGGACAGGGGGTTTGGGGAGCAGTACTTC.

This sequence joins TRBV2 and TRBJ2-2; TRBD1 matches 7 bases. V shed 6 bases and J 2 bases; nucleotides not matched to a gene: 6. Germline V gene sequence: CDR1 SNHLY, CDR2 FYNNEI. The CDR3 runs to 15 residues. The CDR3 coding sequence is TGTGCCAGCAGATTTGAAGGGGGCAACACCGGGGAGCTGTTTTTT. Its translation is CASRFEGGNTGELFF.

The rearrangement uses TRBV5-1 and TRBJ2-5, with a tentative D call TRBD2 (5 bases). Germline V gene lookup returns CDR1 SGHRS and CDR2 YFSETQ. Trimming removed 0 bases from V and 5 bases from J, with 11 bases in between. The CDR3 is made up of 14 amino acids. The CDR3 DNA reads as TGCGCCAGCAGCTTGGTCCCGGGATCTGAGACCCAGTACTTC. Its protein is CASSLVPGSETQYF.

The J gene is TRBJ2-5, the V gene TRBV3-1 (or the pseudogene TRBV3-2); D perhaps matches TRBD2 (6 bases). The V gene lost 0 bases and the J gene lost 2 bases, with 13 bases spanning the gap. The CDR3 contains 16 residues. Germline lookup yields CDR1 LGHDT and CDR2 YNNKEL (reference sequence). The CDR3 DNA is TGTGCCAGCAGCCAAGATCTGGCCGGGAGACAAGAGACCCAGTACTTC. Translating it yields CASSQDLAGRQETQYF.

A remark on this clone: This specimen includes other DNA sequences encoding the same CDR3. The chain couples TRBV2 to TRBJ2-6; 9 nucleotides match TRBD1. The trim removed 8 bases at V and 2 bases at J, leaving 10 bases unmatched. The CDR3 is 17 residues long. Germline V gene lookup returns CDR1 SNHLY and CDR2 FYNNEI. CDR3 nucleotides: TGTGCCAGCCTTTCCGGGACAGGGTTCCCTGGGGCCAACGTCCTGACTTTC. Protein sequence: CASLSGTGFPGANVLTF.